This T cell receptor (beta chain) was found in a study of tumor T cells in aggressive B-cell lymphoma. Germline loops: CDR1 SGHTA, CDR2 FQGTGA. The CDR3 spans 17 residues. Unmatched junction bases numbered 8, after V lost 5 bases and J lost 6 bases. Only in-frame clones appear in the TCRdb table, and some are missing; sequencing was by immunoSEQ multiplex PCR. The sample has about 3,000 clones, 85% seen once. The receptor was isolated from an adult with diffuse large B cell lymphoma. The specimen sequenced was tumor tissue. The chain uses TRBV7-3 and TRBJ2-1, with 15 bases fitting TRBD2. This CDR3 reads CASSPGLAGGLFNEQFF. The CDR3 coding sequence is TGTGCCAGCAGCCCGGGACTAGCGGGGGGTTTGTTCAATGAGCAGTTCTTC.